This T cell receptor (beta chain) was sequenced for a study of radiotherapy plus CTLA-4 blockade in lung cancer. Study results and limitations: TCR clones originating in tumors grew in number in blood after radiotherapy plus ipilimumab.

Using immunoSEQ multiplex PCR, the repertoire was profiled, and TCRdb retains in-frame clones only, with some absent. The repertoire has roughly 80,000 clones, 78% of them found once; the top ten carry 3% to 5%. In germline, CDR1 is KGHSH, CDR2 LQKENI. CDR3 length: 19 amino acids. Trimming removed 1 base from V and 0 bases from J, with 20 bases in between. Comment on this clone: Its antigen is not identified.

This specimen consisted of peripheral blood, obtained from a patient treated with radiotherapy plus ipilimumab. This clonotype was sampled from a human donor with non-small cell lung cancer who had a partial response to radiotherapy plus ipilimumab. Some clones in this sample may be carry-over from other donors' samples. The rearrangement links TRBV18 to TRBJ2-3; no reliable D call. Here the CDR3 reads CASSPHVEVLISSTDTQYF. The CDR3 nucleotides read TGTGCCAGCTCACCACATGTAGAAGTGCTGATTAGTAGCACAGATACGCAGTATTTT.